The TCR beta chain under discussion was sequenced for a study of blood T cell repertoires in COVID-19. Study in general: Samples came from the United States, Italy and Spain, spanning acute and convalescent COVID-19. The cDNA or gDNA used as material had been derived from T cells, B-cell-depleted T cells, or PBMCs.

Source study methods: Quantification of nucleated cells was approximated via reference gene primer amplification. Here immunoSEQ multiplex PCR was the method, and the copy in TCRdb shows in-frame clones only, minus some. V, J and clone size are those of that table, while D and trimming were read from the DNA. The profile shows over 100,000 clones, around 86% of them singletons. This clone was seen once. The TCR comes from a man in his forties with acute or convalescent COVID-19. Sequencing input: peripheral blood.

The CDR3 loop reads CASSPQQGYTGELFF. The CDR3 DNA reads TGTGCCAGCTCACCACAACAGGGATACACCGGGGAGCTGTTTTTT. The V call is TRBV18, the J call TRBJ2-2, with a tentative D call TRBD1 (6 bases). The V end was cut by 1 base, the J end by 3 bases, with 9 bases between. CDR3 size: 15 residues. The V gene's germline CDR1 is KGHSH and CDR2 LQKENI.